This T cell receptor (beta chain) was captured in a study of OX40 agonist ivuxolimab in advanced cancers. With respect to this clone: The antigen remains unidentified.

Sequencing was performed with immunoSEQ multiplex PCR; in TCRdb, only in-frame clones are kept and a portion is missing. This sample has 9,000 to 13,000 clones, with approximately 74% found just once. The CDR3 spans 12 residues. The germline V gene has CDR1 SGHTA and CDR2 FQGTGA. Trimming took off 2 bases at V and 14 bases at J, with 13 bases between the two ends. Study-level findings and limits: Clonal expansion from baseline to week 6 occurred in both CD4+ and CD8+ T cells. In CD8+ T cells, expanded clones were on average more numerous than in CD4+.

This sequence was found in an adult with an advanced solid tumor such as melanoma, head and neck, liver or kidney cancer. Sequenced here: CD4+ or CD8+ T cells sorted from blood, sampled in a trial of the OX40 agonist ivuxolimab. The chain joins TRBV7-3 to TRBJ2-1; D may be TRBD2 (5 bases). The CDR3 DNA reads as TGTGCCAGCAGCTTAGGGCTAGCCCCCGAGTTCTTC. It codes for CASSLGLAPEFF.